The 8 T cell receptor beta chains given below trace back to one sample, sequenced in a study of cytomegalovirus exposure and HLA in healthy donors. The PCR used 60 Vbeta and 13 Jbeta primers. Assay: immunoSEQ multiplex PCR; the TCRdb copy retains only in-frame clones and omits some. The data show about 160,000 clones, around 82% seen once. The sequencing sample was made of PBMCs. All receptors come from a male donor in good health and CMV-seronegative.

The table lists this clone with a count of one. The chain uses TRBV7-6 and TRBJ2-3; D possibly corresponds to TRBD1 (6 bases). Per the germline V gene, CDR1 is SGHVS and CDR2 is FNYEAQ. V shed 5 bases and J shed 2 bases, with 14 bases lying between them. This CDR3 region has 15 residues. CDR3 coding DNA: TGTGCCAGCAGCCCCCGGACAGCTAACACAGATACGCAGTATTTT. Its translation is CASSPRTANTDTQYF.

The rearrangement joins TRBV10-2 to TRBJ2-2; the match to TRBD2 covers 11 bases. The CDR3 consists of 15 residues. The germline V gene has CDR1 WSHSY and CDR2 SAAADI. After removal of 6 bases from V and 6 bases from J, the junction contained 6 bases not matched to a gene. CDR3 nucleotides: TGCGCCAGCAGAGGTAGCGGGGGGGTGGCCGGGGAGCTGTTTTTT. Its translation: CASRGSGGVAGELFF.

The chain uses TRBV4-2 and TRBJ2-7; D call uncertain. Germline CDR1 LGHNA, CDR2 YNFKEQ. V gave up 1 base and J gave up 3 bases, with 10 bases separating them. The CDR3 length is 14 residues. In DNA, the CDR3 is TGTGCCAGCAGCCAAGCCGTAAACGGCTACGAGCAGTACTTC. Translated: CASSQAVNGYEQYF.

The rearrangement links TRBV21-1 to TRBJ2-5; the table's D call of TRBD1 was not tested on the DNA. TRBV21-1 is described as a pseudogene. CDR3 length equals 13 residues. In DNA form, the CDR3 reads TGTGCCAGCAGCAACAGGCCGCAGGGGACCCAGTACTTC. This encodes CASSNRPQGTQYF.

The chain employs TRBV5-1 and TRBJ1-2, with TRBD1 matching over 7 bases. The CDR3 is 15 amino acids. V trimming: 4 bases; J trimming: 4 bases; junction bases outside the gene matches: 10. The germline CDR1 and CDR2 sequences are SGHRS and YFSETQ. CDR3 in amino acids: CASSPGQESPYGYTF. DNA for the CDR3: TGCGCCAGCAGCCCCGGACAGGAGAGCCCCTATGGCTACACCTTC. The full variable domain, in which reference TRBV5-1 and TRBJ1-2 provide the parts outside the CDR3, is KAGVTQTPRYLIKTRGQQVTLSCSPISGHRSVSWYQQTPGQGLQFLFEYFSETQRNKGNFPGRFSGRQFSNSRSEMNVSTLELGDSALYLCASSPGQESPYGYTFGSGTRLTVV.

The chain is built from TRBV9 and TRBJ2-3; 7 nucleotides agree with TRBD1. Germline V gene data show CDR1 as SGDLS and CDR2 as YYNGEE. The CDR3 is 15 amino acids. Trimming removed 4 bases from V and 2 bases from J; junction bases left unmatched: 7. CDR3 residues: CASSTTGTDTDTQYF. The CDR3 DNA sequence: TGTGCCAGCAGCACCACCGGGACAGACACAGATACGCAGTATTTT.

The V gene is TRBV7-9, the J gene TRBJ1-2, with TRBD1 as a possible D gene (6 bases). V lost 5 bases and J lost 5, with 21 bases in between. This CDR3 is 16 amino acids long. Germline V gives CDR1 SEHNR, CDR2 FQNEAQ (reference sequence). This chain's CDR3 is CASSPPVGAWEYGYTF. In nucleotides, the CDR3 is TGTGCCAGCAGCCCTCCGGTGGGGGCGTGGGAATATGGCTACACCTTC.

The chain carries TRBV27 and TRBJ2-7; maybe TRBD2 (6 bases). The V end lost 5 bases, the J end lost 6 bases, and 20 bases lay between the germline ends. The germline V gene has CDR1 MNHEY and CDR2 SMNVEV (reference sequence). This CDR3 contains 15 residues. CDR3 in DNA: TGTGCCAGCAGTCCCCCAGTTTCGGGAGAGGGCGAGCAGTACTTC. It codes for CASSPPVSGEGEQYF.